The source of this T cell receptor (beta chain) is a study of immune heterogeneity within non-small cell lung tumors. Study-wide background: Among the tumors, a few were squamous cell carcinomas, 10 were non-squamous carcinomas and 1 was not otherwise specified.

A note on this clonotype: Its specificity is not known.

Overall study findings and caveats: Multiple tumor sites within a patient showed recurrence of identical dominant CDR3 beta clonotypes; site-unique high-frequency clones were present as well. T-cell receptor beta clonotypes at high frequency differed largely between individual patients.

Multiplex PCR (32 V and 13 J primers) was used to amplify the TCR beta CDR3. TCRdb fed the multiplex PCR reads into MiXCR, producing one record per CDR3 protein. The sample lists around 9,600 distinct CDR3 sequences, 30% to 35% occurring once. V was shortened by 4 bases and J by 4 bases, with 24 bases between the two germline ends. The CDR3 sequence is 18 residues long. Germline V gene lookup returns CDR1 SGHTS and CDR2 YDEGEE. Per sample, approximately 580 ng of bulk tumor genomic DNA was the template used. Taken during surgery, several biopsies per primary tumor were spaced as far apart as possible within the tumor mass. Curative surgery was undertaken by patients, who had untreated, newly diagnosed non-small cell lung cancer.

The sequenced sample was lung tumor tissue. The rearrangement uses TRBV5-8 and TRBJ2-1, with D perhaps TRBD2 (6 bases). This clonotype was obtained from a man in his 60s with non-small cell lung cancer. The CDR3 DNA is TGTGCCAGCAGCCCAGGTGGTAGCGGACTCCAATTATACAATGAGCAGTTCTTC. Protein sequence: CASSPGGSGLQLYNEQFF.